These 30 T cell receptor beta chains came from one sample sequenced in a study of T-cell reconstitution after alpha-beta-depleted transplantation in children (dated by TCRdb to the mid-2010s). This specimen's treatment or condition label, interpreted: allogeneic hematopoietic cell transplantation with graft depleted of TCRalphabeta T cells and CD19 B cells. Library preparation was by PCR. The reads were generated on an Illumina HiSeq 2500. Molecular barcoding was employed in the preparation of TCR libraries, with unique molecular identifiers being used to normalize TCRbeta repertoire quantification. The public sequencing data were trimmed at Q25 with fastp and processed into clonotypes with MiXCR by TCRdb, which kept only in-frame beta chains. Every CDR3 protein is listed once, alongside the most common genes and DNA of its rows. In this sample the table shows approximately 270,000 distinct CDR3 sequences, about 24% of which occur a single time. The ten biggest clones cover more than 4.5% of the sample.

The material was PBMCs, mostly from graft donor cells, obtained 360 days after TCRalphabeta/CD19-depleted stem cell transplant. These receptors all stem from a female patient aged 2-9 years who had a stem cell transplant for congenital amegakaryocytic thrombocytopenia, so the T cells may come from the graft donor.

This rearrangement joins TRBV5-1 to TRBJ2-7; no clear D. Trimming stripped 1 base from V and 1 base from J, with 12 bases between. The CDR3 extends over 15 amino acids. Germline CDR1 and CDR2: SGHRS and YFSETQ. CDR3 residues: CASSLIPDISYEQYF. The CDR3 DNA reads TGCGCCAGCAGCTTGATTCCAGATATTTCCTACGAGCAGTACTTC.

V usage is TRBV7-9 and J usage is TRBJ1-1; maybe TRBD1 (5 bases). With 1 base removed from V and 11 bases from J, the gap between germline ends came to 20 bases. CDR1 and CDR2 from the germline V gene are SEHNR and FQNEAQ (reference sequence). The CDR3 contains 15 residues. CDR3 nucleotides: TGTGCCAGCAGCTTAGTGCCCAGGGAGAATGAATACGCTTTCTTT. Protein: CASSLVPRENEYAFF. Looking up the rest from reference TRBV7-9 and TRBJ1-1 gives the full variable domain: DTGVSQNPRHKITKRGQNVTFRCDPISEHNRLYWYRQTLGQGPEFLTYFQNEAQLEKSRLLSDRFSAERPKGSFSTLEIQRTEQGDSAMYLCASSLVPRENEYAFFGQGTRLTVV.

This clonotype was counted ten times or more. The chain links TRBV29-1 to TRBJ2-3, with D unresolved. This CDR3 comprises 11 residues. V lost 7 bases and J 2 bases, leaving 7 bases between the germline ends. Germline-derived CDR1 and CDR2 are SQVTM and ANQGSEA. CDR3 sequence: CSADYTDTQYF. For the CDR3, the DNA is TGCAGCGCTGATTACACAGATACGCAGTATTTT.

This chain links TRBV6-2 or TRBV6-3 with TRBJ1-5, with D perhaps TRBD1 (6 bases). CDR1 and CDR2 from the germline V gene are MNHEY and SVGEGT. Between the trimmed V and J ends, which lost 6 bases and 3 bases, there was a span of 9 bases. This CDR3 spans 13 amino acids. CDR3 sequence (DNA): TGTGCCAGCAGCAGGACAGCCAATCAGCCCCAGCATTTT. Translation: CASSRTANQPQHF.

This chain joins TRBV11-2 and TRBJ2-5; 13 bases fit TRBD2. The CDR3 runs to 19 residues. Trimming cost V 2 bases and J 2 bases; bases outside gene matches: 11. Germline CDR1 SGHAT, CDR2 FQNNGV. In DNA, the CDR3 is TGTGCCAGCAGCTTACGGGGGAAGACTAGCGGGAGGCCTCAAGAGACCCAGTACTTC. Its protein is CASSLRGKTSGRPQETQYF.

This clonotype was observed a handful of times. The V gene is TRBV7-3, the J gene TRBJ1-6, with TRBD1 as a possible D gene (5 bases). Trimming took off 2 bases at V and 9 bases at J, with 17 bases between the two ends. The germline CDR1 and CDR2 sequences are SGHTA and FQGTGA. This CDR3 region has 16 residues. For the CDR3, the DNA is TGTGCCAGCAGCTTAGAAGCTGGGGGTAGTGGTTCACCCCTCCACTTT. This sequence encodes CASSLEAGGSGSPLHF.

This clonotype was seen more than once but under ten times. This chain connects TRBV7-8 to TRBJ1-1; D is unclear. This CDR3 is built from 11 residues. The V gene lost 1 base and the J gene lost 10 bases, with 7 bases spanning the gap. Germline values: CDR1 SGHVS, CDR2 FQNEAQ. CDR3 amino acids: CASSLVGSAFF. The DNA for the CDR3 is TGTGCCAGCAGCTTAGTCGGTTCAGCTTTCTTT.

V gene TRBV3-1 combines with J gene TRBJ2-2; the D is unclear. The CDR3 has 12 residues. V lost 6 bases and J 6 bases, leaving 8 bases between the germline ends. CDR1 and CDR2 from the germline V gene are LGHDT and YNNKEL (reference sequence). The chain's CDR3 is CASRLLSGELFF. In DNA, the CDR3 is TGTGCCAGCAGACTCCTTTCCGGGGAGCTGTTTTTT. Filled out from reference TRBV3-1 and TRBJ2-2, the complete variable domain reads DTAVSQTPKYLVTQMGNDKSIKCEQNLGHDTMYWYKQDSKKFLKIMFSYNNKELIINETVPNRFSPKSPDKAHLNLHINSLELGDSAVYFCASRLLSGELFFGEGSRLTVL.

V gene TRBV5-1 combines with J gene TRBJ2-2; TRBD2 might be the D (6 bases). The length of the CDR3 is 14 residues. V lost 2 bases and J lost 5, with 10 bases in between. The germline gives CDR1 SGHRS, CDR2 YFSETQ. The chain's CDR3 is CASSFGSLTGELFF. The CDR3 bases are TGCGCCAGCAGCTTCGGGAGTCTAACCGGGGAGCTGTTTTTT. The whole variable domain, filled in from reference TRBV5-1 and TRBJ2-2, reads KAGVTQTPRYLIKTRGQQVTLSCSPISGHRSVSWYQQTPGQGLQFLFEYFSETQRNKGNFPGRFSGRQFSNSRSEMNVSTLELGDSALYLCASSFGSLTGELFFGEGSRLTVL.

The genes are TRBV5-8 and TRBJ2-7; 7 nucleotides agree with TRBD1. The CDR3 is made up of 15 amino acids. V shed 4 bases, J shed 2 bases, and the junction held 9 bases outside the gene matches. The germline gives CDR1 SGHTS, CDR2 YDEGEE. CDR3 in amino acids: CASSQRQGSPYEQYF. The CDR3 bases are TGTGCCAGCAGCCAACGACAGGGATCCCCCTACGAGCAGTACTTC.

This sequence joins TRBV27 and TRBJ2-7, with 12 bases lining up with TRBD2. Per germline, CDR1 MNHEY and CDR2 SMNVEV (reference sequence). This CDR3 region has 15 residues. Trimming at V came to 6 bases and at J to 6 bases, leaving 9 bases not matched to a gene. The CDR3 spells CASSRTGTSGFEQYF. CDR3 bases: TGTGCCAGCAGCAGAACCGGGACTAGCGGGTTCGAGCAGTACTTC.

The J gene is TRBJ2-7, the V gene TRBV27; 9 positions match TRBD2. J was trimmed by 4 bases and V by 5 bases; bases with no gene match: 6. The CDR3 is 14 residues long. CDR1 is MNHEY and CDR2 is SMNVEV in the germline V gene (reference sequence). CDR3 loop: CASSALSGSYEQYF. The CDR3 DNA reads as TGTGCCAGCAGTGCCCTTAGCGGGAGTTACGAGCAGTACTTC.

V and J are TRBV28 and TRBJ2-2; TRBD2 is a possible D gene (6 bases). This CDR3 is built from 17 residues. Germline loops: CDR1 MDHEN, CDR2 SYDVKM. V was trimmed by 5 bases and J by 0 bases, leaving 16 bases between them. CDR3 coding DNA: TGTGCCAGCAGTACCTATGGGACTCGGGCGAACACCGGGGAGCTGTTTTTT. Protein product: CASSTYGTRANTGELFF.

The chain joins TRBV5-1 to TRBJ2-7, with D hard to call. Trimming pared 0 bases from V and 3 bases from J, leaving 13 bases between. Germline CDR1 reads SGHRS; CDR2 reads YFSETQ. The length of the CDR3 is 15 residues. The CDR3: CASSLVGFTNYEQYF. As DNA, the CDR3 is TGCGCCAGCAGCTTGGTTGGGTTTACTAACTACGAGCAGTACTTC.

This clonotype was seen only a few times. The chain combines TRBV6-4 with TRBJ2-3; 8 nucleotides match TRBD2. Germline-derived CDR1 and CDR2 are MRHNA and SNTAGT. The CDR3 runs 15 residues. Unmatched junction bases numbered 6, after V lost 4 bases and J lost 3 bases. The CDR3 reads CASSGIAGTTDTQYF. For the CDR3, the DNA is TGTGCCAGCAGTGGCATAGCGGGGACAACAGATACGCAGTATTTT.

Regarding this clonotype: Compared with germline, one end of the junction differs, possibly owing to a read error. This chain links TRBV20-1 with TRBJ2-3; D perhaps matches TRBD1 (5 bases). Germline assignment: CDR1 DFQATT and CDR2 SNEGSKA (reference sequence). The CDR3 has 17 amino acids. Here the CDR3 DNA reads TGCTGTGCTAGAGATTTAGGGTCGAGCAGGGCCCCAGATACGCAGTATTTT. This translates into CCARDLGSSRAPDTQYF.

This clonotype came up many times. The chain links TRBV10-3 to TRBJ2-5, with D perhaps assigned TRBD1 or TRBD2 (5 bases each). This CDR3 comprises 14 residues. Germline CDR1 is ENHRY and CDR2 is SYGVKD. The germline V and J ends were trimmed by 11 bases and 4 bases, with 20 bases remaining between them. As DNA, the CDR3 is TGTGCCCAATGCGCCGGGACCCACCCAGAGACCCAGTACTTC. This codes for CAQCAGTHPETQYF.

In its sample, this clonotype was seen many times. CDR3 nucleotide sequence: TGTGCCAGCAGCCAGTCCGGGACACTGGTCACCGGGGAGCTGTTTTTT. This encodes CASSQSGTLVTGELFF. The chain uses TRBV4-2 and TRBJ2-2, with D perhaps TRBD1 (6 bases). This CDR3 has 16 amino acids. The germline gives CDR1 LGHNA, CDR2 YNFKEQ. V was shortened by 3 bases and J by 4 bases, with 15 bases between the two germline ends.

This clonotype appeared a few times. The V call is TRBV11-2, the J call TRBJ2-1, with D maybe TRBD2 (7 bases). The germline V gene has CDR1 SGHAT and CDR2 FQNNGV. This CDR3 comprises 16 residues. V gave up 3 bases and J gave up 2 bases, with 14 bases separating them. CDR3 nucleotides: TGTGCCAGCAGCTTTCTTCGGGGGGCGGCCTACAATGAGCAGTTCTTC. Its protein is CASSFLRGAAYNEQFF.

The chain carries TRBV5-5 and TRBJ2-7; maybe TRBD2 (5 bases). Trimming took off 2 bases at V and 2 bases at J, with 11 bases between the two ends. This CDR3 has 14 amino acids. Germline CDR1 is SGHKS and CDR2 is YYEKEE (reference sequence). The CDR3: CASSFFRETYEQYF. In DNA, the CDR3 is TGTGCCAGCAGCTTCTTTAGGGAGACCTACGAGCAGTACTTC.

The sample holds many counts of this clonotype. The chain recombines TRBV20-1 with TRBJ2-7, with no clear D. V was cut by 6 bases and J by 12 bases, with 27 bases left in between. The CDR3 consists of 14 residues. CDR1 and CDR2 from the germline V gene are DFQATT and SNEGSKA (reference sequence). In DNA form, the CDR3 reads TGCAGTGCCACTGATGTGGGCATCGGACCTCTGCCGTACTTC. Translating it yields CSATDVGIGPLPYF.

This clonotype was observed a handful of times. The DNA is left out, because the CDR3 cannot be placed on it with certainty; the CDR3 is given as TCRdb lists it. The chain carries TRBV28 and TRBJ1-1. The CDR3 has 12 residues if both end residues are counted. Per the germline V gene, CDR1 is MDHEN and CDR2 is SYDVKM. The CDR3 spells CASSFGNGLAFF.

This rearrangement joins TRBV6-5 to TRBJ2-2; 8 bases agree with TRBD1. The CDR3 consists of 17 residues. CDR1 and CDR2 (germline): MNHEY, SVGAGI. With 0 bases clipped from V and 6 bases from J, the junction kept 9 bases outside the gene matches. CDR3 loop: CASSYSSRQGFAGELFF. Here the CDR3 DNA reads TGTGCCAGCAGTTACTCATCGAGACAGGGGTTTGCCGGGGAGCTGTTTTTT.

J is TRBJ2-2 and V is TRBV28; 9 bases line up with TRBD1. The V gene end was trimmed by 5 bases and the J gene end by 4 bases; junction bases not matched to a gene: 5. The CDR3 loop spans 15 amino acids. CDR1 and CDR2 from the germline V gene are MDHEN and SYDVKM. CDR3 loop: CASSPRQGGTGELFF. CDR3 DNA sequence: TGTGCCAGCAGTCCCCGACAGGGGGGCACCGGGGAGCTGTTTTTT. The whole variable domain, remainder taken from reference TRBV28 and TRBJ2-2, is DVKVTQSSRYLVKRTGEKVFLECVQDMDHENMFWYRQDPGLGLRLIYFSYDVKMKEKGDIPEGYSVSREKKERFSLILESASTNQTSMYLCASSPRQGGTGELFFGEGSRLTVL.

This clonotype was detected only a few times. The gene calls are TRBV4-1 and TRBJ2-1, with 7 bases that match TRBD1. The CDR3 has 18 amino acids. Unmatched junction bases numbered 8, after V lost 0 bases and J lost 0 bases. Germline V gene sequence: CDR1 MGHRA, CDR2 YSYEKL. CDR3 protein: CASSQDPAPGGSYNEQFF. The CDR3 bases are TGCGCCAGCAGCCAAGATCCGGCCCCAGGGGGCTCCTACAATGAGCAGTTCTTC.

V gene TRBV12-3 or TRBV12-4 combines with J gene TRBJ2-7; a possible D gene is TRBD1 (5 bases). Trimming shortened V by 2 bases and J by 2 bases, and 19 bases separated the two germline ends. CDR3 size: 17 residues. CDR3 DNA: TGTGCCAGCAGTTTAAGGTGGGGCGCTTCCCTGACCTACGAGCAGTACTTC. Its protein is CASSLRWGASLTYEQYF.

This clonotype was seen a handful of times. The chain is built from TRBV28 and TRBJ2-3; D not certain. CDR1 is MDHEN and CDR2 is SYDVKM in the germline V gene. This CDR3 has 14 amino acids. The germline V and J ends were trimmed by 2 bases and 6 bases, with 12 bases remaining between them. The CDR3 here is CASSLLAGMDTQYF. The CDR3, as DNA: TGTGCCAGCAGTTTACTGGCCGGTATGGATACGCAGTATTTT.

This chain joins TRBV20-1 and TRBJ2-5; either TRBD1 or TRBD2 may fit D (5 bases each). CDR1 is DFQATT, CDR2 SNEGSKA, per germline (reference sequence). V was cut by 3 bases and J by 3 bases, with 17 bases left in between. This CDR3 has 15 residues. The CDR3 sequence is CSASRSRGVKETQYF. In DNA form, the CDR3 reads TGCAGTGCTAGTAGGTCCAGAGGGGTCAAAGAGACCCAGTACTTC.

This clonotype was detected a few times. The rearrangement uses TRBV9 and TRBJ1-3; the match to TRBD1 covers 9 bases. V trimming: 4 bases; J trimming: 6 bases; junction bases outside the gene matches: 5. Germline lookup yields CDR1 SGDLS and CDR2 YYNGEE. The CDR3 consists of 14 residues. The CDR3 protein is CASSPRTGVNTIYF. The CDR3 nucleotides read TGTGCCAGCAGCCCACGGACAGGGGTAAACACCATATATTTT.

The V call is TRBV29-1, the J call TRBJ2-1; D tentatively reads TRBD1 or TRBD2 (6 bases each). The CDR3 consists of 14 residues. The ends were cut back, 7 bases at V and 1 base at J, with 14 bases in the middle. Germline values: CDR1 SQVTM, CDR2 ANQGSEA. CDR3 coding DNA: TGCAGCGCATCCCGAGGGGGGTCCTACAATGAGCAGTTCTTC. Encoded protein: CSASRGGSYNEQFF.